This TCR beta chain is from a study of T cells in Graves' hyperthyroidism and ophthalmopathy. A remark on this clonotype: Its specificity is not known.

Study-wide points: A model built on 13 V-J features separated ophthalmopathy from stable hyperthyroidism. Before onset, ophthalmopathy was predicted by the model a median approximately 6.5 months earlier.

The CDR3 spans 16 residues. V was clipped by 7 bases and J by 0 bases, with 13 bases between them. The germline V gene has CDR1 MGHDK and CDR2 SYGVNS. TCR beta CDR3 regions were amplified from RNA. Researchers ran a first-round RT-PCR on the TCR CDR3 using the HTBI primer set. In TCRdb, the multiplex PCR reads were re-called with MiXCR into one record per CDR3 protein. The sample yields under 450,000 distinct CDR3 sequences, 15% to 18% seen once. Material: blood. J is TRBJ2-6 and V is TRBV25-1; TRBD2 might be the D (6 bases). The TCR sequence derives from a woman under 30 with Graves' hyperthyroidism. CDR3 in amino acids: CASTQEGPSGANVLTF. The CDR3 DNA reads as TGTGCCAGCACCCAGGAGGGCCCCTCTGGGGCCAACGTCCTGACTTTC.